This record covers a single TCR beta chain. Antigen unknown. Assay used: immunoSEQ multiplex PCR; TCRdb lists only in-frame clones, some missing. The repertoire has about 2.3 million clones, around 93% of them found once; the top ten carry approximately 0.39%. The sample is drawn from a study of shared clonotypes between healthy human individuals. Study conclusions and caveats: Non-shared clonotypes had lower generation probabilities than clonotypes shared by all four sorted-subset donors.

Trimming pared 5 bases from V and 1 base from J, leaving 8 bases between. The CDR3 length is 13 residues. Germline CDR1 SGHVS, CDR2 FQNEAQ. This receptor was identified in a man younger than 35 in good health. Some clones in this sample may be carry-over from other donors' samples. The sample consisted of naive CD4+ T cells from PBMCs. Specified subset: CD45RA+ positively selected. The gene calls are TRBV7-8 and TRBJ1-2; TRBD1 might be the D (6 bases). The CDR3 DNA reads TGTGCCAGCAGCCGGGGACATAACTATGGCTACACCTTC. Its protein is CASSRGHNYGYTF.